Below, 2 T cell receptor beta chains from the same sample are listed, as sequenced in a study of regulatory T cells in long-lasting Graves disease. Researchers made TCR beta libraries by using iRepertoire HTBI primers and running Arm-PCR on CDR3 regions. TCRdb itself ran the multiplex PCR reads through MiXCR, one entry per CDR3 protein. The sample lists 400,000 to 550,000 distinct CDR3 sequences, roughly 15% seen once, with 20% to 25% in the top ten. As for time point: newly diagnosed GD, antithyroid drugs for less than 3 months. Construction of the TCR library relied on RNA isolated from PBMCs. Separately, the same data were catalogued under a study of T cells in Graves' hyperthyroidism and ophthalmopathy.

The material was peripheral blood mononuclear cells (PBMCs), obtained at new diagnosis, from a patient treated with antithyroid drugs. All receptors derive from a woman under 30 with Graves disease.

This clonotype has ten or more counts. The CDR3 region has the DNA TGTGCCAGCAGCTTAGTCCTAGCGGGAAGGGGCGAGCAGTACTTC. It yields the protein CASSLVLAGRGEQYF. V and J are TRBV7-8 and TRBJ2-7; 9 nucleotides align to TRBD2. Per germline, CDR1 SGHVS and CDR2 FQNEAQ. V dropped 1 base and J dropped 6; count of bases not matched to a gene: 7. CDR3 length: 15 amino acids.

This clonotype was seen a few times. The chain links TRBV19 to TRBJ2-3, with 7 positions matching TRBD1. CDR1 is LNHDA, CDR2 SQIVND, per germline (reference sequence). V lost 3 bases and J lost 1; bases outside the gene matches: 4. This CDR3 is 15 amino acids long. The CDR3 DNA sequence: TGTGCCAGTAGTATCCAGACAGGGCGCACAGATACGCAGTATTTT. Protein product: CASSIQTGRTDTQYF.